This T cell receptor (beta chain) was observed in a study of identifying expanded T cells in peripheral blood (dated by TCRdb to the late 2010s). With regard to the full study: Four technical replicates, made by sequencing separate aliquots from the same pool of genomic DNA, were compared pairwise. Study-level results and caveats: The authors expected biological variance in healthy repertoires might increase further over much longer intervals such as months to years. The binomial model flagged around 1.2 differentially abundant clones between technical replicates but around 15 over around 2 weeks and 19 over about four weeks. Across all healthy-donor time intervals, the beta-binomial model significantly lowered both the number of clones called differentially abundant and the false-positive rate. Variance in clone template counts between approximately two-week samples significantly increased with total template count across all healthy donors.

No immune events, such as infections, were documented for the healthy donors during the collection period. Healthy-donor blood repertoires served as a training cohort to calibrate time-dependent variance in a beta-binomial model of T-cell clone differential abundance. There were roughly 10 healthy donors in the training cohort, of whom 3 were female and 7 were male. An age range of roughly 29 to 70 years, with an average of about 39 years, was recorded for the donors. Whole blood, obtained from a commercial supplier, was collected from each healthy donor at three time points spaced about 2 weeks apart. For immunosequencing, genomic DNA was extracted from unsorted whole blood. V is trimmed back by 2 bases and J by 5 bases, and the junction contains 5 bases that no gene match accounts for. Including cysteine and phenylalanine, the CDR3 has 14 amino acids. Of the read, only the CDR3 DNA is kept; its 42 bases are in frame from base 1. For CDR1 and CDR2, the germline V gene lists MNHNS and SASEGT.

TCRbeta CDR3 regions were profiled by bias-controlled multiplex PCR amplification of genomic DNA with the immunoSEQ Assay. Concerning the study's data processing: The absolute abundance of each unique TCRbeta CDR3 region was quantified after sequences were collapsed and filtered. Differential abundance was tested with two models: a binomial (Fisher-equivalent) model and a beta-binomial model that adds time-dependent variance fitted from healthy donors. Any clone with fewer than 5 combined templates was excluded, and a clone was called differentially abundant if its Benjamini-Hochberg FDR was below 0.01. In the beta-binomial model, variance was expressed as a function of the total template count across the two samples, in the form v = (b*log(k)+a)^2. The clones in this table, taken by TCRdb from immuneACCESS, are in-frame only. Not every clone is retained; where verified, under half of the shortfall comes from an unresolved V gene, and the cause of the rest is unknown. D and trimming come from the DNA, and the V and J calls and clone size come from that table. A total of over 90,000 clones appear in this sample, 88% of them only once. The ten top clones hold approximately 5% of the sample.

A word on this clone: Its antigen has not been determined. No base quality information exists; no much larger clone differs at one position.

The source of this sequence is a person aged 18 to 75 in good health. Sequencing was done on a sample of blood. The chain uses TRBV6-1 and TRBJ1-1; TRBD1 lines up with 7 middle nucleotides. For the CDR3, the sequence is CASSEQGGATEAFF. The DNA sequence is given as TGTGCCAGCAGTGAACAAGGGGGCGCGACTGAAGCTTTCTTT.